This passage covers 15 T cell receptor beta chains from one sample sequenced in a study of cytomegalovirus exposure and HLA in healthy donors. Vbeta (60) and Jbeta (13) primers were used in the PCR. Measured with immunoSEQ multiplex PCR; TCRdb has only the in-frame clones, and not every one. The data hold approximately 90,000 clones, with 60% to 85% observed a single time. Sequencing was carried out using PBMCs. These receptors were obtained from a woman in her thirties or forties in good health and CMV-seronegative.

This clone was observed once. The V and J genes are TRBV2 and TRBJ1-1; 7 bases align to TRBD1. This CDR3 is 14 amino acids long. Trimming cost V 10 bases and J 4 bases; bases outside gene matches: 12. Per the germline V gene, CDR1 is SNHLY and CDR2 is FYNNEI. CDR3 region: CATRGGASLTEAFF. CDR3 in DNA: TGTGCCACCCGAGGGGGCGCATCCCTCACTGAAGCTTTCTTT.

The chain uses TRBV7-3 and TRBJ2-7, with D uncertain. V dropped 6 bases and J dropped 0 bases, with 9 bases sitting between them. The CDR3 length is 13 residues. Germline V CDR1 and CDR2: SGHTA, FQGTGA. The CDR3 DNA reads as TGTGCCAGCAGTCTCGAGGTCTCCTACGAGCAGTACTTC. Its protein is CASSLEVSYEQYF. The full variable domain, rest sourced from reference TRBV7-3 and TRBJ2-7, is GAGVSQTPSNKVTEKGKYVELRCDPISGHTALYWYRQSLGQGPEFLIYFQGTGAADDSGLPNDRFFAVRPEGSVSTLKIQRTERGDSAVYLCASSLEVSYEQYFGPGTRLTVT.

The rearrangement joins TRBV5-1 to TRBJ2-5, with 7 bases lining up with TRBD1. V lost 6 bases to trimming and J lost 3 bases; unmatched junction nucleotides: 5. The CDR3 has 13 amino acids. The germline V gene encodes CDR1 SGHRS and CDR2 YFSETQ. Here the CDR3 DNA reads TGCGCCAGCAAGGGACAGCAAAAAGAGACCCAGTACTTC. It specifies CASKGQQKETQYF. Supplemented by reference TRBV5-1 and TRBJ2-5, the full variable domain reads KAGVTQTPRYLIKTRGQQVTLSCSPISGHRSVSWYQQTPGQGLQFLFEYFSETQRNKGNFPGRFSGRQFSNSRSEMNVSTLELGDSALYLCASKGQQKETQYFGPGTRLLVL.

CDR3 protein: CASSPGSEAFF. CDR3 DNA: TGTGCCAGCAGCCCAGGATCCGAAGCTTTCTTT. V and J are TRBV6-6 and TRBJ1-1, with D unclear. V lost 6 bases and J lost 8, with 10 bases in between. This CDR3 is built from 11 residues. Looked up from germline, CDR1 is MNHNY and CDR2 is SVGAGI (reference sequence).

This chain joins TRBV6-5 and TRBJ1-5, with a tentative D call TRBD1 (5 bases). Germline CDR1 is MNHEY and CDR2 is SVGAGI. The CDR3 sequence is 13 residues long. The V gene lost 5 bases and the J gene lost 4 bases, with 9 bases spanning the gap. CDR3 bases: TGTGCCAGCAGTCAGGGCCAGAATCAGCCCCAGCATTTT. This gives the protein CASSQGQNQPQHF.

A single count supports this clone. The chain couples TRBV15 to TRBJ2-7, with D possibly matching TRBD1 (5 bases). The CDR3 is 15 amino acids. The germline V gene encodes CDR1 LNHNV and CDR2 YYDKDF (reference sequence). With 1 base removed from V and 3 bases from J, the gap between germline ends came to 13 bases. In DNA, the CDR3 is TGTGCCACCAGCAGAGGTGCAGGGATTAACTACGAGCAGTACTTC. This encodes CATSRGAGINYEQYF.

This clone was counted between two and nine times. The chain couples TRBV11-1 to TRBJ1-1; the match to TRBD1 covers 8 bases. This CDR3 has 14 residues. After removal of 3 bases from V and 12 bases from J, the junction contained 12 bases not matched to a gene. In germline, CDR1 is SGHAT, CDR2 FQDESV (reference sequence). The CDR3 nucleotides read TGTGCCAGCAGCTTTGCTTCCGTCCGACAGGGGACTTTCTTT. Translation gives CASSFASVRQGTFF.

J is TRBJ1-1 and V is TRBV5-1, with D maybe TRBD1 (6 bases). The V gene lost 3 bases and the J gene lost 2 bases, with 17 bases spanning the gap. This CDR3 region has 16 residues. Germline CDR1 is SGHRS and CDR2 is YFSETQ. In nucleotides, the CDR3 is TGCGCCAGCAGCTACTACAGGGTAGGGAAAAACACTGAAGCTTTCTTT. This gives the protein CASSYYRVGKNTEAFF.

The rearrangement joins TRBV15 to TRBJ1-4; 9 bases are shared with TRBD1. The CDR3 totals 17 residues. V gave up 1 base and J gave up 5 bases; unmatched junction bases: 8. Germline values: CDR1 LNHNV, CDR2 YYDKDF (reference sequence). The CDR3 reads CATSRAPRTGVNEKLFF. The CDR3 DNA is TGTGCCACCAGCAGAGCCCCGAGGACAGGGGTAAATGAAAAACTGTTTTTT.

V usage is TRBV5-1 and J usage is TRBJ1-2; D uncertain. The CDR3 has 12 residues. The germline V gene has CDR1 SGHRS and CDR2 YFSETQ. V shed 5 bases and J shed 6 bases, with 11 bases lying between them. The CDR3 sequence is CASRPLSDGYTF. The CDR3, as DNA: TGCGCCAGCAGGCCGCTAAGTGATGGCTACACCTTC.

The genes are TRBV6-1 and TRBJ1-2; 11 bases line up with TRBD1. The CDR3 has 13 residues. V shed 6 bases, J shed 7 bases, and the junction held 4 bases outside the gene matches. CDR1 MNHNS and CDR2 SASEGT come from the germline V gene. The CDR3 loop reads CASSQDRGPGYTF. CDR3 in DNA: TGTGCCAGCAGCCAGGACAGGGGGCCTGGCTACACCTTC.

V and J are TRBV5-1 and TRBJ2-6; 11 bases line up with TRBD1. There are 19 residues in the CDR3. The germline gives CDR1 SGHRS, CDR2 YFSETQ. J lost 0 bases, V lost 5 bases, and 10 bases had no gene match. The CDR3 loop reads CASRAGTGGFRSGANVLTF. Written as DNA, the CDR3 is TGCGCCAGCAGGGCCGGGACAGGGGGTTTCCGCTCTGGGGCCAACGTCCTGACTTTC.

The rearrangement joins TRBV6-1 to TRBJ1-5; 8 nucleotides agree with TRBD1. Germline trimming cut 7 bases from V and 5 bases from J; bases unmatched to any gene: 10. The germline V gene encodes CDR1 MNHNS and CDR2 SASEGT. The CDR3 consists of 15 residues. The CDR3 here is CASKTGTGQYQPQHF. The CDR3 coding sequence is TGTGCCAGCAAGACCGGGACAGGCCAATATCAGCCCCAGCATTTT.

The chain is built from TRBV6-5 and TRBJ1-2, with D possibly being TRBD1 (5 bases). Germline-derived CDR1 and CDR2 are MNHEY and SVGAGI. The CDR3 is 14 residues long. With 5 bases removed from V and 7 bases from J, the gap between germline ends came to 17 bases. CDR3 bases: TGTGCCAGCAGTCCTCCCGGGACTCGGGGTGGCTACACCTTC. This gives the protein CASSPPGTRGGYTF.

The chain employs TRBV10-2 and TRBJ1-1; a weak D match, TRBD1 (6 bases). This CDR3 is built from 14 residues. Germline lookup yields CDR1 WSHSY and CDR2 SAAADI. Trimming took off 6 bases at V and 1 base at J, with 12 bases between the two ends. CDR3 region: CASRRDTSNTEAFF. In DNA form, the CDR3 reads TGCGCCAGCAGACGGGACACGTCGAACACTGAAGCTTTCTTT.